These 11 T cell receptor beta chains were all obtained from the same sample, sequenced in a study of OX40 agonist ivuxolimab in advanced cancers. The method was immunoSEQ multiplex PCR; TCRdb's version includes in-frame clones alone and lacks a portion of them. The sample holds around 80,000 clones; around 87% are singletons and the top ten take under 3%. The starting material was CD4+ or CD8+ T cells sorted from blood, obtained in a trial of the OX40 agonist ivuxolimab. These receptor sequences come from an adult with an advanced solid tumor such as melanoma, head and neck, liver or kidney cancer.

The J gene is TRBJ2-2, the V gene TRBV5-6; D unresolved. Trimming took 4 bases from V and 4 from J, leaving 5 bases between them. The CDR3 extends over 12 amino acids. Germline V CDR1 and CDR2: SGHDT, YYEEEE. CDR3: CASSPGTGELFF. CDR3 in DNA: TGTGCCAGCAGCCCAGGCACCGGGGAGCTGTTTTTT.

The rearrangement joins TRBV2 to TRBJ1-6, with 9 bases matching TRBD1. Germline CDR1 is SNHLY and CDR2 is FYNNEI. CDR3 length equals 14 residues. Trimming at V came to 5 bases and at J to 7 bases, leaving 3 bases not matched to a gene. CDR3 region: CASSTGGGNSPLHF. The CDR3 DNA sequence: TGTGCCAGCAGTACAGGGGGCGGAAATTCACCCCTCCACTTT.

The chain carries TRBV27 and TRBJ2-7; the match to TRBD2 covers 8 bases. This CDR3 spans 15 amino acids. Trimming removed 6 bases from V and 4 bases from J; junction bases left unmatched: 11. Germline V lookup: CDR1 MNHEY, CDR2 SMNVEV (reference sequence). As DNA, the CDR3 is TGTGCCAGCAGGGCTATAGCGGGGAGAGATTACGAGCAGTACGTC. It translates to CASRAIAGRDYEQYV.

This chain connects TRBV7-9 to TRBJ2-7; tentatively, D is TRBD1 (6 bases). Looked up from germline, CDR1 is SEHNR and CDR2 is FQNEAQ (reference sequence). This CDR3 comprises 16 residues. V was trimmed by 0 bases and J by 6 bases, leaving 18 bases between them. CDR3: CASSLAAARGSGEQYF. The CDR3 coding sequence is TGTGCCAGCAGCTTAGCGGCCGCCAGGGGCTCCGGCGAGCAGTACTTC.

V gene TRBV7-2 combines with J gene TRBJ1-6; D not certain. CDR3 length equals 14 residues. The germline gives CDR1 SGHTA, CDR2 FQGNSA. Trimming left V 4 bases short and J 6 bases short, with 10 bases between. CDR3 nucleotides: TGTGCCAGCAGCTCCCCTACTTTTAATTCACCCCTCCACTTT. Translating gives CASSSPTFNSPLHF.

This clone has just one count. This chain links TRBV18 with TRBJ1-5, with a tentative D call TRBD1 (6 bases). V was pared by 3 bases and J by 2 bases, with 8 bases between. The CDR3 sequence is 14 residues long. Per germline, CDR1 KGHSH and CDR2 LQKENI. The CDR3 coding sequence is TGTGCCAGCTCACCCCCAGGGGGCAATCAGCCCCAGCATTTT. Its protein product is CASSPPGGNQPQHF.

The chain couples TRBV6-5 to TRBJ2-5, with TRBD2 as a possible D gene (6 bases). CDR1 is MNHEY and CDR2 is SVGAGI in the germline V gene. Trimming stripped 2 bases from V and 1 base from J, with 8 bases between. The CDR3 length is 14 residues. Here the CDR3 DNA reads TGTGCCAGCAGTTACGCGGGGATCCAAGAGACCCAGTACTTC. Translating it yields CASSYAGIQETQYF.

The V and J genes are TRBV7-2 and TRBJ2-1; the D gene is possibly TRBD1 (6 bases). The germline V gene has CDR1 SGHTA and CDR2 FQGNSA. The CDR3 is made up of 13 amino acids. V dropped 3 bases and J dropped 12 bases, with 15 bases sitting between them. CDR3 in amino acids: CASSLGQGRWQFF. CDR3 nucleotides: TGTGCCAGCAGCTTGGGACAAGGGAGATGGCAGTTCTTC.

The genes are TRBV6-5 and TRBJ1-5; D not resolved. The CDR3 runs 14 residues. The V end lost 2 bases, the J end lost 7 bases, and 12 bases lay between the germline ends. CDR1 MNHEY and CDR2 SVGAGI come from the germline V gene. The CDR3 sequence: CASSYGRNSQPQHF. Written as DNA, the CDR3 is TGTGCCAGCAGTTACGGCCGAAATAGCCAGCCCCAGCATTTT.

The V gene is TRBV28, the J gene TRBJ1-5; 9 bases line up with TRBD1. Trimming at V came to 2 bases and at J to 5 bases, leaving 7 bases not matched to a gene. Per germline, CDR1 MDHEN and CDR2 SYDVKM. This CDR3 contains 16 residues. This CDR3 reads CASSLVTGGTYQPQHF. DNA of the CDR3: TGTGCCAGCAGTTTAGTGACAGGGGGAACTTATCAGCCCCAGCATTTT.

This clone was seen only once. The V gene is TRBV10-2, the J gene TRBJ1-5, with TRBD1 matching over 8 bases. The CDR3 is made up of 14 amino acids. CDR1 WSHSY and CDR2 SAAADI come from the germline V gene. The V gene end was trimmed by 7 bases and the J gene end by 2 bases; junction bases not matched to a gene: 4. CDR3: CASTDRGGNQPQHF. As DNA, the CDR3 is TGCGCCAGCACTGACAGGGGTGGCAATCAGCCCCAGCATTTT.